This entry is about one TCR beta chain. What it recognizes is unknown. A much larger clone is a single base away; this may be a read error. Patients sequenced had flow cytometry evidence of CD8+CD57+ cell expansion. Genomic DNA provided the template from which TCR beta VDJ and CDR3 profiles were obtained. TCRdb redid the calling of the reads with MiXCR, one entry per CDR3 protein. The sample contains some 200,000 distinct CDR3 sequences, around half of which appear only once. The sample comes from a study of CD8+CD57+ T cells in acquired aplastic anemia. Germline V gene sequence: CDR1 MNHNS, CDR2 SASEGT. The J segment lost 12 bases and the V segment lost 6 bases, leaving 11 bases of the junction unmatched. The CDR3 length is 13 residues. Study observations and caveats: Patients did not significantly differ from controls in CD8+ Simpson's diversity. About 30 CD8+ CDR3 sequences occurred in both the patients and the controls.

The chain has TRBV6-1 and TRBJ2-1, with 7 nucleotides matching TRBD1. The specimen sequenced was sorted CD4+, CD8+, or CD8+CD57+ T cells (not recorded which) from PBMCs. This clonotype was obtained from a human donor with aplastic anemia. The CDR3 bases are TGTGCCAGCAGCCTGACAGGGTGGGATGGGCAGTTCTTC. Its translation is CASSLTGWDGQFF.